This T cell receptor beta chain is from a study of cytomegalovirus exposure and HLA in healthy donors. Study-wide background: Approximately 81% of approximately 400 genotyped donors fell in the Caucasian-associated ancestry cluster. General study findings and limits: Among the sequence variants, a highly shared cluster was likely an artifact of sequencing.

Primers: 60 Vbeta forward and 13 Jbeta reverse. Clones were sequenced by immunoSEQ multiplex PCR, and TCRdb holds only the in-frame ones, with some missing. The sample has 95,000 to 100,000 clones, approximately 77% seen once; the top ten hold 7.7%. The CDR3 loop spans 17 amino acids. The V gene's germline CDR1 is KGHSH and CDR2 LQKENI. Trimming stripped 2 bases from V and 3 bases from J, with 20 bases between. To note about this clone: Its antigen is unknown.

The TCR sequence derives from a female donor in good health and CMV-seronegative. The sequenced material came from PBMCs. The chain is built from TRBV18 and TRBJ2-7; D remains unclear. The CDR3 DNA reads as TGTGCCAGCTCACCAGACCACACAGCCCCGGTTGACTACGAGCAGTACTTC. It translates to CASSPDHTAPVDYEQYF. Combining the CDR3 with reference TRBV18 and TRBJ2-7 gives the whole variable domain NAGVMQNPRHLVRRRGQEARLRCSPMKGHSHVYWYRQLPEEGLKFMVYLQKENIIDESGMPKERFSAEFPKEGPSILRIQQVVRGDSAAYFCASSPDHTAPVDYEQYFGPGTRLTVT.